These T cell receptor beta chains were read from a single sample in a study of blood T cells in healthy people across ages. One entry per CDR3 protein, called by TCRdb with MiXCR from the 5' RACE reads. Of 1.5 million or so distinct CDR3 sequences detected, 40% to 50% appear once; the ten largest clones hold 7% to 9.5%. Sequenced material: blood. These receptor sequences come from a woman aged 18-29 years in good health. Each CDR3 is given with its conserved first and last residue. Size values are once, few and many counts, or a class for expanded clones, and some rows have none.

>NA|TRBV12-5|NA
CASGLVLGRGEHEQYF
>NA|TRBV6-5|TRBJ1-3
CASSTWATENTIYF
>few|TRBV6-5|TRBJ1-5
CASTAGGGQPQHF
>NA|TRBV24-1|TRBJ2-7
CATSDLLWATGSEQYF
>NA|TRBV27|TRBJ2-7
CASSSLGSGASYNEQYF
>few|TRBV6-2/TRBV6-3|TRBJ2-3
CASSQGHSAQYF
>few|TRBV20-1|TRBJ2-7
CSSTGLYYSEQYF
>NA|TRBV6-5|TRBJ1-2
CASSSQGGPGYGYTF
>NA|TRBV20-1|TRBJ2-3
CSARDEGPTSTDTQYF
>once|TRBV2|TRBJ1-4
CASIGGEKLFF
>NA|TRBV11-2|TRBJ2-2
CASSYGQGGELFF
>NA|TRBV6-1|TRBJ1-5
CASSNPGQGASGNQPQHF
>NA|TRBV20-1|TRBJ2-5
CSAALAGETQYF
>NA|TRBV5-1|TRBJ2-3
CASSLKSSGGVGSDTQYF
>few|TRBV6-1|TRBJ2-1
CASRVHIAGSDNEQFF
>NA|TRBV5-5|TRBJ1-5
CASSPTGNRPQHF
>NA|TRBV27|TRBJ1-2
CASSAYPGQESGYTF
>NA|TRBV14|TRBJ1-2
CASSQGGQRCGYTF
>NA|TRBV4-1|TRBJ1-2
CASSQEDRQNYGYTF
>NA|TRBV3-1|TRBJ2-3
CASSRTPGVGGADTQYF
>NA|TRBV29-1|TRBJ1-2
CSVYQTGYGYTF
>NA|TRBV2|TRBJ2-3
CASSRRPGSRRADTQYF
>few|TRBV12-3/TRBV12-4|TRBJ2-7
CASIKRETGEQYF
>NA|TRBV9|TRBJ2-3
CASSVAEEDTQYF
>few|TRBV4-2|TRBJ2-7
CASSPMSGGLSYEQYF
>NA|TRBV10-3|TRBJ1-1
CTVQQGANTEAFF
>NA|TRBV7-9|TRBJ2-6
CASSLKRASGANVLTF
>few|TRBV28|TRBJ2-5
CASSHPSQETQYF
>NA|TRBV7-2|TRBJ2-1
CASSLASSGTYNEQFF
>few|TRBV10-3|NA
CAISGGQGPPETQYF
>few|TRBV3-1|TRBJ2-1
CASSPGTSGIHEQFF